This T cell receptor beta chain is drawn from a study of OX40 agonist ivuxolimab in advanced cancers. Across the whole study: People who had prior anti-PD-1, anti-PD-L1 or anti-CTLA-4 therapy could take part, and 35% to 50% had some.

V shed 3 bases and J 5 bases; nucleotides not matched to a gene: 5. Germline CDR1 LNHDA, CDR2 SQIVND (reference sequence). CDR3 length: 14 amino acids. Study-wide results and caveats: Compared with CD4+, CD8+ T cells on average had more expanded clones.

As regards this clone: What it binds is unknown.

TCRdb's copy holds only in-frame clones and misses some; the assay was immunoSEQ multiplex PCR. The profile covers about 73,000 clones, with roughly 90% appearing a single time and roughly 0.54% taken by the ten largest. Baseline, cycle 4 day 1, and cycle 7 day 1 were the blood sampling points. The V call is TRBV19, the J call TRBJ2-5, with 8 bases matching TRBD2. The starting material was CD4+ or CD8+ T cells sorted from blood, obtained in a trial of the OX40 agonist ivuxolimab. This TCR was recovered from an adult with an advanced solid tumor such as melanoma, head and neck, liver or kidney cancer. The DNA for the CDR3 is TGTGCCAGTAGTATCAGCGGGGGTAGGGAGACCCAGTACTTC. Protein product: CASSISGGRETQYF.